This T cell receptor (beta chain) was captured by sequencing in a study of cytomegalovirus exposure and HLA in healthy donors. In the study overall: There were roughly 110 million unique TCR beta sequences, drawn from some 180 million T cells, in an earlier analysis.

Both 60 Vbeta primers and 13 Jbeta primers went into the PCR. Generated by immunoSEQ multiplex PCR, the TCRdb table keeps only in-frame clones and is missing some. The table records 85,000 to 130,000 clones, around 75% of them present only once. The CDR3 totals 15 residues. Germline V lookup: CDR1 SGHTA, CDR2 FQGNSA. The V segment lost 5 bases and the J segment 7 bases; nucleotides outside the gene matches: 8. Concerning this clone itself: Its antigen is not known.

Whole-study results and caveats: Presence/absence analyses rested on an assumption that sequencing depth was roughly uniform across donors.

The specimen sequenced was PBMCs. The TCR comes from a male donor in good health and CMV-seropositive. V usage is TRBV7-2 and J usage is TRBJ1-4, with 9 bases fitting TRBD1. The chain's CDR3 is CASSLGTGYSEKLFF. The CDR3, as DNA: TGTGCCAGCAGCCTCGGGACAGGGTATAGTGAAAAACTGTTTTTT.